These T cell receptor beta chains were read from a single sample in a study of cytomegalovirus exposure and HLA in healthy donors. This table comes from immunoSEQ multiplex PCR, and its TCRdb copy is limited to in-frame clones, with some not included. The data hold about 330,000 clones, with 75% to 90% observed a single time. The sequencing sample was made of PBMCs. The receptors come from a woman aged 25 to 39 in good health and CMV-seropositive. CDR3s include the opening cysteine and the closing phenylalanine or tryptophan. Each record gives: V gene, D gene, clone size, J gene, CDR3 protein, CDR3 DNA. A D gene is named only where the DNA matches it firmly. The size entry is marked missing in some rows and otherwise reads once, few, many or a size class.

TRBV29-1	NA	NA	TRBJ1-1	CSVEPGNTEAFF	TGCAGCGTTGAACCGGGGAACACTGAAGCTTTCTTT
TRBV6-5	NA	NA	TRBJ1-1	CASRPGLGEAFF	TGTGCCAGCAGACCAGGTCTAGGAGAAGCTTTCTTT
TRBV14	NA	once	TRBJ2-1	CASSNGGLNEQFF	TGTGCCAGCAGTAATGGGGGGTTGAATGAGCAGTTCTTC
TRBV2	NA	many	TRBJ2-2	CASSDSRGDGLFF	TGTGCCAGCAGTGACTCTCGAGGGGATGGGCTGTTTTTT
TRBV4-1	TRBD2	NA	TRBJ2-7	CASSQAMTGTSYEQYF	TGCGCCAGCAGCCAAGCCATGACCGGGACTAGCTACGAGCAGTACTTC
TRBV6-1	NA	once	TRBJ2-7	CASSARQTSYEQYF	TGTGCCAGCAGTGCAAGACAGACCTCCTACGAGCAGTACTTC
TRBV5-1	TRBD1	NA	TRBJ1-4	CASSATPQGAYEKLFF	TGCGCCAGCAGCGCCACTCCACAGGGGGCTTATGAAAAACTGTTTTTT
TRBV7-9	NA	NA	TRBJ2-3	CALSPGSTDTQYF	TGTGCCCTCTCCCCGGGTAGCACAGATACGCAGTATTTT
TRBV9	NA	NA	TRBJ2-3	CASSPEAGHWGDTQYF	TGTGCCAGCAGCCCCGAAGCGGGACATTGGGGAGATACGCAGTATTTT
TRBV19	NA	NA	TRBJ1-4	CASSIVTEKLFF	TGTGCCAGTAGTATAGTGACGGAAAAACTGTTTTTT
TRBV30	NA	NA	TRBJ2-2	CAWSVVFYTGELFF	TGTGCCTGGAGTGTGGTCTTTTACACCGGGGAGCTGTTTTTT
TRBV5-4	TRBD1	NA	TRBJ2-4	CASSHPGQGALAKNIQYF	TGTGCCAGCAGCCACCCGGGACAGGGGGCGCTGGCCAAAAACATTCAGTACTTC
TRBV27	NA	NA	TRBJ1-5	CASSFNNQPQHF	TGTGCCAGCAGTTTTAACAATCAGCCCCAGCATTTT
TRBV30	NA	few	TRBJ1-4	CAWSQGLSGHVSTNEKLFF	TGTGCCTGGAGTCAGGGGTTATCGGGTCATGTCTCAACTAATGAAAAACTGTTTTTT
TRBV27	NA	NA	TRBJ2-3	CASSTLLATSTDTQYF	TGTGCCAGCAGTACCCTTTTGGCCACTAGCACAGATACGCAGTATTTT
TRBV30	NA	NA	TRBJ2-1	CACRGGSYNEQFF	TGTGCCTGCAGGGGAGGCTCCTACAATGAGCAGTTCTTC
TRBV29-1	TRBD1	once	TRBJ2-7	CSVAPVTGGEQYF	TGCAGCGTCGCCCCCGTGACAGGGGGCGAACAGTACTTC
TRBV30	NA	NA	TRBJ1-1	CAWGLGTEAFF	TGTGCCTGGGGCCTAGGCACTGAAGCTTTCTTT
TRBV2	NA	NA	TRBJ1-4	CASSEPPEALGLFF	TGTGCCAGCAGTGAACCCCCCGAGGCTTTGGGACTGTTTTTT
TRBV11-2	NA	NA	TRBJ2-2	CASSSFVQGLSNTGELFF	TGTGCCAGCAGCTCCTTCGTACAGGGCCTCTCGAACACCGGGGAGCTGTTTTTT
TRBV7-6	NA	NA	TRBJ1-2	CASSFLSQSSGYTF	TGTGCCAGCAGCTTCCTCTCACAAAGCTCTGGCTACACCTTC
TRBV4-1	TRBD2	NA	TRBJ2-1	CASSQEAGLAGAGYNEQFF	TGCGCCAGCAGCCAAGAGGCTGGACTAGCGGGAGCTGGCTACAATGAGCAGTTCTTC
TRBV7-3	NA	NA	TRBJ2-3	CASSLSGFSTDTQYF	TGTGCCAGCAGCTTAAGTGGGTTCAGCACAGATACGCAGTATTTT
TRBV18	TRBD1	NA	TRBJ1-4	CGAGTGGEKLFF	TGTGGTGCGGGGACAGGTGGTGAAAAACTGTTTTTT
TRBV5-4	NA	NA	TRBJ1-6	CASSFGGLSPLHF	TGTGCCAGCAGCTTTGGTGGCCTCTCACCCCTCCACTTT
TRBV7-2	NA	NA	TRBJ2-3	CASSLVSYTDTQYF	TGTGCCAGCAGCTTAGTTAGTTACACAGATACGCAGTATTTT
TRBV28	NA	NA	TRBJ2-7	CASSLGRDYEQYF	TGTGCCAGCAGTTTAGGTCGGGATTACGAGCAGTACTTC
TRBV28	NA	NA	TRBJ2-3	CASRDTRTDTQYF	TGTGCCAGCAGGGACACCCGCACAGATACGCAGTATTTT
TRBV15	NA	NA	TRBJ2-3	CATSRDRREMQYF	TGTGCCACCAGCAGAGACCGCCGGGAGATGCAGTATTTT
TRBV9	NA	once	TRBJ1-5	CASSPRGGVYQPQHF	TGTGCCAGCAGCCCGAGAGGGGGGGTCTATCAGCCCCAGCATTTT
TRBV6-4	TRBD2	once	TRBJ2-3	CASSPGLLTDTQYF	TGTGCCAGCAGTCCGGGACTACTCACAGATACGCAGTATTTT
TRBV5-1	TRBD2	NA	TRBJ2-7	CASSPRTSGPYEQYF	TGCGCCAGCAGCCCCAGGACTAGCGGGCCCTACGAGCAGTACTTC
TRBV28	NA	NA	TRBJ1-1	CASSLGGQVTEAFF	TGTGCCAGCAGTTTGGGGGGGCAGGTCACTGAAGCTTTCTTT
TRBV9	TRBD2	NA	TRBJ2-3	CASSGRLAAYSTDTQYF	TGTGCCAGCAGCGGAAGACTAGCGGCCTATAGCACAGATACGCAGTATTTT
TRBV27	NA	NA	TRBJ2-1	CASSFNRLEQFF	TGTGCCAGCAGTTTTAACCGACTAGAGCAGTTCTTC
TRBV7-2	TRBD1	NA	TRBJ2-2	CASSSGQGNTGELFF	TGTGCCAGCAGCTCGGGACAGGGAAACACCGGGGAGCTGTTTTTT
TRBV15	TRBD1	NA	TRBJ2-7	CATSRGGQGGEQYF	TGTGCCACCAGCAGAGGTGGACAGGGGGGTGAGCAGTACTTC
TRBV19	TRBD1	NA	TRBJ1-5	CASSSPPGTGPNQPQHF	TGTGCCAGTAGTAGTCCGCCGGGGACAGGGCCCAATCAGCCCCAGCATTTT
TRBV13	NA	once	TRBJ2-3	CASSLGIQGEVADTQYF	TGTGCCAGCAGCTTAGGCATCCAAGGGGAGGTGGCAGATACGCAGTATTTT
TRBV4-1	TRBD2	NA	TRBJ2-5	CASSRSEREEDGTQYF	TGTGCCAGCAGCCGCAGTGAGCGGGAAGAGGATGGGACCCAGTACTTC
TRBV6-6	NA	NA	TRBJ2-1	CASSYTDNGDEQFF	TGTGCCAGCAGTTACACGGACAACGGGGATGAGCAGTTCTTC
TRBV7-9	TRBD1	NA	TRBJ1-3	CASSLGQGAFGVTGNTIYF	TGTGCCAGCAGTCTGGGACAGGGGGCCTTTGGCGTTACTGGAAACACCATATATTTT
TRBV5-6	TRBD1	NA	TRBJ2-7	CASSSDRVFYEQYF	TGTGCCAGCAGCTCAGACAGGGTGTTCTACGAGCAGTACTTC
TRBV29-1	NA	NA	TRBJ2-5	CSVGGYQETQYF	TGCAGCGTTGGAGGGTACCAAGAGACCCAGTACTTC